Reported below is one T cell receptor (beta chain). The entry originates in a study of blood T cells in healthy people across ages. The CDR3 is 16 residues long. The V gene lost 4 bases and the J gene lost 3 bases, with 16 bases spanning the gap. Germline V CDR1 and CDR2: MNHEY, SVGEGT. Primers used in a second PCR of about 7 to 12 cycles were a sample-barcoded 5' primer and a J-beta primer mix. Tagging of each cDNA molecule was performed by a template-switch adaptor with 12 random nucleotides. TCRdb redid the calling of the 5' RACE reads with MiXCR, one entry per CDR3 protein. Of around 520,000 distinct CDR3 sequences listed, roughly a quarter are singletons. These same records also appear under a second study, on T cells of mothers and their children.

This clonotype was sampled from a boy between 2 and 10 years old in good health. The genes are TRBV6-2 or TRBV6-3 and TRBJ2-4; D is perhaps TRBD2 (5 bases). Material: blood. The CDR3 loop reads CASSSQTKGVKNIQYF. The CDR3 DNA follows: TGTGCCAGCAGTTCCCAGACGAAGGGAGTCAAAAACATTCAGTACTTC.